One sample yielded the 30 T cell receptor beta chains listed below, sequenced in a study of tumor-infiltrating lymphocytes in primary liver carcinoma. Constant-region priming of 500 to 550 ng total RNA yielded TCR beta cDNA. Libraries covering TCR beta were generated through three nested multiplex PCR rounds (using a slightly modified ARM-PCR). It was with TRBV1-TRBV30 forward primers and a C-beta reverse primer that the first two PCR rounds were run, at roughly 10 cycles each. Via MiXCR, TCRdb re-called the multiplex PCR reads, giving one row per CDR3 protein. The table records 150,000 to 200,000 distinct CDR3 sequences, 85% of them present only once. For each extraction, RNA and DNA were obtained together from around 20-30 mg of unsorted bulk tissue. The sequenced sample consisted of tumor tissue from primary liver carcinoma. The receptors derive from a man aged 35 to 55 with primary liver carcinoma and hepatitis B virus infection.

With respect to this clonotype: At one of its ends the junction is not consistent with the germline gene, which may arise from a read error. This chain links TRBV10-2 with TRBJ2-3; TRBD2 aligns across 8 bases. The CDR3 has 15 residues. In germline, CDR1 is WSHSY, CDR2 SAAADI. CDR3 DNA: TGCGCCAACAGTGAGTCGAAAGCGGGAGTGGATACGCAGTATTTT. Translation: CANSESKAGVDTQYF.

A word on this clonotype: Lacking the conserved final phenylalanine or tryptophan, this CDR3 likely reflects a read error. The chain recombines TRBV30 with TRBJ1-1; D uncertain. CDR3 length: 13 residues. The germline CDR1 and CDR2 sequences are GTSNPN and SVGIG (reference sequence). The ends were cut back, 5 bases at V and 4 bases at J, with 14 bases in the middle. The CDR3 DNA reads TGTGCCTGGCTCCCCCGGGCCGGCACTGAAGCTTTCTCT. As protein: CAWLPRAGTEAFS.

Notes on this clonotype: An end of the junction does not agree with germline; a read error may underlie this. The chain links TRBV6-1 to TRBJ2-4; 9 nucleotides agree with TRBD1. CDR3 length: 14 amino acids. Germline V gene lookup returns CDR1 MNHNS and CDR2 SASEGT. CDR3 in DNA: TGTGCCAGCAGTAAGGGGACAGGGTCCGGCATTAAGTACTTC. It is translated as CASSKGTGSGIKYF.

The J gene is TRBJ2-7, the V gene TRBV11-2, with D unresolved. The germline V gene encodes CDR1 SGHAT and CDR2 FQNNGV. This CDR3 is 14 amino acids long. Trimming stripped 6 bases from V and 4 bases from J, with 16 bases between. CDR3 in DNA: TGTGCCAGCAGATCTAACAAGAACTCGTACGAGCAGTACTTC. It translates to CASRSNKNSYEQYF.

This clonotype was seen only once. This sequence joins TRBV6-1 and TRBJ2-2, with D unclear. The CDR3 length is 14 residues. CDR1 is MNHNS, CDR2 SASEGT, per germline. Trimming cost V 7 bases and J 2 bases, with 11 bases left between them. CDR3: CASKAGTNTGELFF. CDR3 DNA sequence: TGTGCCAGCAAGGCTGGAACAAACACCGGGGAGCTGTTTTTT.

As to this clonotype: The final CDR3 position lacks the conserved phenylalanine or tryptophan, pointing to a likely read error. The gene calls are TRBV11-2 and TRBJ2-4, with 10 bases identical to TRBD2. The germline CDR1 and CDR2 sequences are SGHAT and FQNNGV. The CDR3 is 17 residues long. The CDR3 is CTSSLDTSGIAKNIQYS. CDR3 nucleotides: TGTACCAGCAGCTTAGATACTAGCGGGATTGCCAAAAACATTCAGTACTCC.

This clonotype appeared once. V and J are TRBV6-2 or TRBV6-3 and TRBJ2-5; TRBD1 aligns across 9 bases. CDR3 length equals 12 residues. The V gene's germline CDR1 is MNHEY and CDR2 SVGEGT. CDR3 sequence: CVTRTGDETQYF. CDR3 DNA sequence: TGTGTCACCCGGACAGGGGACGAGACCCAGTACTTC.

In the case of this clonotype: At one boundary the junction diverges from the germline segment, which might be a read error. The gene calls are TRBV11-3 and TRBJ2-2; 8 nucleotides align to TRBD1. This CDR3 has 15 residues. Looked up from germline, CDR1 is SGHNT and CDR2 is YENEEA. The CDR3 DNA follows: TGTACCAGCAGCACCCGGACAGGGAGCATCGGGGAACTGTTATTT. Its protein is CTSSTRTGSIGELLF. Complete variable domain (other parts from reference TRBV11-3 and TRBJ2-2): EAGVVQSPRYKIIEKKQPVAFWCNPISGHNTLYWYLQNLGQGPELLIRYENEEAVDDSQLPKDRFSAERLKGVDSTLKIQPAELGDSAVYLCTSSTRTGSIGELLFGEGSRLTVL.

On this clonotype: Sequence at one end of the junction differs from germline and may be a read error. The chain links TRBV4-3 to TRBJ2-2; the D gene is possibly TRBD1 (5 bases). The CDR3 has 18 residues. Per germline, CDR1 LGHNA and CDR2 YSLEER. This CDR3 is CTSSQTTNGHTNTGELFF. The CDR3 DNA reads as TGCACCAGCAGCCAAACTACTAACGGACATACGAACACCGGGGAGCTGTTTTTT.

About this clonotype: This may stem from a read error, because a much larger clone lies one nucleotide away. V is TRBV28 and J is TRBJ2-7; tentative D call: TRBD2 (6 bases). Germline CDR1 and CDR2: MDHEN and SYDVKM. CDR3 length: 14 residues. Trimming left V 10 bases short and J 7 bases short, with 23 bases between. The DNA of the CDR3 is TGTGCCAACAAGCCGGCGGGGTCATCCGGGGAGCAGTACTTC. Protein: CANKPAGSSGEQYF.

With regard to this clonotype: At one boundary the junction diverges from the germline segment, which might be a read error. This chain links TRBV28 with TRBJ2-4; D is possibly TRBD2 (7 bases). The CDR3 spans 14 residues. Per germline, CDR1 MDHEN and CDR2 SYDVKM. The CDR3 sequence is CASRGGPAKNTQYF. As DNA, the CDR3 is TGTGCCAGCAGGGGGGGGCCGGCCAAAAACACTCAGTACTTC.

For this clonotype: The junction shows a germline mismatch at one end, possibly a read error. DNA for the CDR3: TGCGCCAGCAGCCAAGCGGCTAGCGGGAGGACTTGTGAAACCCAATACTTC. Translation: CASSQAASGRTCETQYF. The rearrangement links TRBV4-3 to TRBJ2-5; 11 bases are a match to TRBD2. The CDR3 extends over 17 amino acids. Germline-derived CDR1 and CDR2 are LGHNA and YSLEER.

About this clonotype itself: Germline is not matched at one junction end, which may reflect a read error. The chain joins TRBV4-2 to TRBJ2-3; D is unresolved. This CDR3 is built from 15 residues. Germline values: CDR1 LGHNA, CDR2 YNFKEQ. CDR3 amino acids: CASRHEATYTDTQYF. The CDR3 DNA is TGTGCCAGCAGACATGAGGCTACTTACACAGATACGCAATATTTT.

The V call is TRBV29-1, the J call TRBJ2-1, with D hard to call. Deletions cut 2 bases from V and 3 bases from J, with 11 bases between. CDR3 length: 14 amino acids. Looked up from germline, CDR1 is SQVTM and CDR2 is ANQGSEA. The CDR3 DNA is TGCAGCGTTGAACTTAGCTGCATCTACAATGAGCAGTTCTTC. This sequence encodes CSVELSCIYNEQFF.

About this clonotype: Because it lacks the conserved phenylalanine or tryptophan at the end, this CDR3 is likely a read error. V and J are TRBV29-1 and TRBJ2-3, with 8 positions matching TRBD1. CDR1 and CDR2 (germline): SQVTM, ANQGSEA. This CDR3 is built from 16 residues. CDR3 in amino acids: CSVGGTGQGNTDTQYI. Written as DNA, the CDR3 is TGCAGCGTTGGGGGGACCGGACAGGGTAATACAGATACCCAGTATATT.

As to this clonotype: The junction and the germline gene differ at one end; a read error may be behind it. This chain joins TRBV29-1 and TRBJ2-2, with D maybe TRBD2 (6 bases). CDR1 is SQVTM and CDR2 is ANQGSEA in the germline V gene. CDR3 size: 13 residues. In nucleotides, the CDR3 is TGCAGCGTTGGGGGGAGGCAGACCGGGGAACTGTTTTTT. This translates into CSVGGRQTGELFF.

In the case of this clonotype: Germline is not matched at one junction end, which may reflect a read error. The V call is TRBV4-1, the J call TRBJ2-2, with D tentatively TRBD1 (5 bases). Germline V CDR1 and CDR2: MGHRA, YSYEKL. The CDR3 runs 15 residues. The CDR3 loop is CANSPGAINTGELFF. In nucleotides, the CDR3 is TGCGCCAACAGCCCTGGGGCCATTAACACCGGGGAGCTGTTTTTT.

With respect to this clonotype: The germline gene is not matched at one end of the junction; a read error may be the cause. The V gene is TRBV11-1, the J gene TRBJ1-2, with D tentatively TRBD1 (5 bases). Germline lookup yields CDR1 SGHAT and CDR2 FQDESV (reference sequence). CDR3 size: 14 residues. Here the CDR3 reads CASSIKGLGYGYTF. The CDR3 DNA reads as TGTGCCAGCAGCATCAAGGGACTTGGCTATGGCTACACGTTC.

The chain employs TRBV5-4 and TRBJ2-3; D unresolved. There are 12 residues in the CDR3. CDR1 is SGHNT and CDR2 is YYREEE in the germline V gene (reference sequence). V was trimmed by 1 base and J by 3 bases, leaving 3 bases between them. The CDR3 reads CASSLITDTQYF. The CDR3 region has the DNA TGTGCCAGCAGCTTGATTACAGATACGCAGTATTTT. Looking up the rest from reference TRBV5-4 and TRBJ2-3 gives the full variable domain: ETGVTQSPTHLIKTRGQQVTLRCSSQSGHNTVSWYQQALGQGPQFIFQYYREEENGRGNFPPRFSGLQFPNYSSELNVNALELDDSALYLCASSLITDTQYFGPGTRLTVL.

Worth noting for this clonotype: One junction end does not reproduce the germline sequence, and a read error may be involved. The rearrangement links TRBV6-2 or TRBV6-3 to TRBJ1-2; D is uncertain. Per the germline V gene, CDR1 is MNHEY and CDR2 is SVGEGT. This CDR3 contains 16 residues. The CDR3 spells CTSSYRGVGSGGGYTF. The CDR3 DNA reads TGTACCAGCAGTTACCGCGGAGTGGGCTCCGGAGGTGGCTACACCTTC.

The chain has TRBV29-1 and TRBJ1-1; D unclear. V lost 1 base to trimming and J lost 7 bases, with 10 bases between them. Germline CDR1 SQVTM, CDR2 ANQGSEA. There are 12 residues in the CDR3. Here the CDR3 DNA reads TGCAGCGTTGAAGGATCGGGGAATGAAGCTTTCTTT. Translated, it gives CSVEGSGNEAFF.

The J gene is TRBJ2-7, the V gene TRBV29-1; the D gene is possibly TRBD1 (6 bases). Germline V gene data show CDR1 as SQVTM and CDR2 as ANQGSEA. This CDR3 region has 13 residues. CDR3 residues: CRVVTGYVDEQYF. CDR3 sequence (DNA): TGCAGGGTCGTTACAGGGTATGTCGATGAGCAGTACTTC.

Turning to this clonotype: One end of the junction does not line up with germline, which may come from a read error. V usage is TRBV11-2 and J usage is TRBJ2-3; no clear D. The CDR3 runs to 14 residues. Germline V gene data show CDR1 as SGHAT and CDR2 as FQNNGV. The CDR3 DNA reads as TGTGGCAGCATCCCCCCGGGCCGGGCAGATATGCAGTATTTT. Encoded protein: CGSIPPGRADMQYF.

Turning to this clonotype: One junction end does not reproduce the germline sequence, and a read error may be involved. The chain recombines TRBV10-2 with TRBJ2-3; no clear D. Germline CDR1 WSHSY, CDR2 SAAADI. CDR3 length: 13 amino acids. CDR3 sequence: CASGNARTDTRYF. The CDR3 nucleotides are TGCGCCAGTGGGAATGCGCGCACAGATACGCGGTATTTT.

As for this clonotype: Relative to the germline gene, one junction end is altered; a read error may explain this. This chain joins TRBV5-4 and TRBJ2-1, with D possibly matching TRBD2 (7 bases). This CDR3 has 13 residues. Germline-derived CDR1 and CDR2 are SGHNT and YYREEE (reference sequence). The CDR3 loop reads CVSSRRGGVEQFF. CDR3 sequence (DNA): TGTGTCAGCAGTCGAAGGGGGGGAGTCGAGCAGTTCTTC.

To note about this clonotype: Germline and junction disagree at one end, which may indicate a read error. The chain carries TRBV12-3 or TRBV12-4 and TRBJ2-1, with 11 positions matching TRBD2. CDR3 length: 17 amino acids. CDR3 bases: TGTGTCAGCACCAAAAACACCGCGGGACTAGCGGCCAATGAGCAATTCTTC. It translates to CVSTKNTAGLAANEQFF.

Concerning this clonotype itself: This may come from a read error, since a much larger clone is one base off. The chain's CDR3 is CASSLGYGQFF. In nucleotides, the CDR3 is TGTGCCAGCTCATTGGGCTATGGGCAGTTCTTC. The rearrangement uses TRBV13 and TRBJ2-1; no definite D call. Germline CDR1 and CDR2: PRHDT and FYEKMQ (reference sequence). Trimming removed 8 bases at V and 12 bases at J, with 14 bases between. The CDR3 sequence is 11 residues long.

This clonotype was observed a single time. One end of the junction is discordant with germline, which a read error may explain. Here the CDR3 reads CSVGLEGGFYNKQFF. CDR3 DNA sequence: TGCAGCGTTGGACTAGAGGGAGGGTTTTACAATAAGCAGTTCTTC. J is TRBJ2-1 and V is TRBV29-1, with TRBD2 matching over 7 bases. CDR1 is SQVTM and CDR2 is ANQGSEA in the germline V gene. This CDR3 spans 15 amino acids.

As regards this clonotype: An end of the junction differs from the germline gene, which may be a read error. The chain is built from TRBV6-2 or TRBV6-3 and TRBJ1-4; the D gene is possibly TRBD1 (5 bases). This CDR3 contains 14 residues. Germline V gene data show CDR1 as MNHEY and CDR2 as SVGEGT. The CDR3 region is CASRSGTGAEKLLF. The CDR3, as DNA: TGCGCCAGCAGATCCGGGACCGGGGCTGAAAAACTGTTATTT.

Comment on this clonotype: The conserved phenylalanine or tryptophan is not found at the CDR3 terminus, so this likely reflects a read error. The V and J genes are TRBV7-8 and TRBJ2-7; D is perhaps TRBD1 (6 bases). Germline values: CDR1 SGHVS, CDR2 FQNEAQ. This CDR3 has 14 residues. V was shortened by 5 bases and J by 3 bases, with 14 bases between the two germline ends. The DNA of the CDR3 is TGTGCCAGCAGCCCGAGGGACATCTGCTACGAGCAGTACTTA. Translating it yields CASSPRDICYEQYL.